This record concerns one TCR beta chain sequence. The sample belongs to a study of control samples from healthy donors and cancer patients. The V gene lost 0 bases and the J gene lost 0 bases, with 5 bases spanning the gap. The CDR3 has 13 residues. Germline V gives CDR1 GTSNPN, CDR2 SVGIG (reference sequence). Assay used: immunoSEQ multiplex PCR; TCRdb lists only in-frame clones, some missing. The sample holds around 190,000 clones, over 85% seen once. The rearrangement links TRBV30 to TRBJ2-5, with D hard to call. The sequence came from a young man in good health. Source material: blood. The CDR3 DNA follows: TGTGCCTGGAGTGTTATGTACCAAGAGACCCAGTACTTC. The encoded protein is CAWSVMYQETQYF.